This T cell receptor (beta chain) was profiled in a study of early T cells in non-severe SARS-CoV-2 infection. Each CDR3 protein gets one entry after TCRdb re-called the 5' RACE reads with MiXCR. The sample lists tens of thousands of distinct CDR3 sequences, about a tenth occurring once. The V and J ends lost 5 bases and 0 bases respectively, with 11 bases between them. This CDR3 is built from 15 residues. CDR1 is SGHVS, CDR2 FNYEAQ, per germline. The receptor's source is an adult who was a healthcare worker with PCR-confirmed SARS-CoV-2 infection or an uninfected control (not recorded which). The sequencing sample was made of whole blood. V gene TRBV7-6 combines with J gene TRBJ2-1; D gene ambiguous. The CDR3 DNA reads as TGTGCCAGCAGCGCCAGGTATCTCTCCTACAATGAGCAGTTCTTC. Residues: CASSARYLSYNEQFF.